The T cell receptor beta chain under discussion was sequenced for a study of T cells in Graves' hyperthyroidism and ophthalmopathy. From RNA transcripts, TCR beta CDR3 regions were amplified. The HTBI primer set served for first-round RT-PCR of the TCR CDR3. TCRdb independently ran MiXCR on the multiplex PCR reads; one entry per CDR3 protein. This sample has about 210,000 distinct CDR3 sequences, with approximately 17% found just once. This clonotype was detected only a few times. The source of this sequence is a man aged 50-60 years with Graves' hyperthyroidism. The sequencing sample was made of blood.

The CDR3 here is CASSTASGRAEETQYF. In DNA form, the CDR3 reads TGTGCCAGCAGCACCGCTAGCGGGAGGGCCGAAGAGACCCAGTACTTC. The V gene is TRBV5-8, the J gene TRBJ2-5; TRBD2 aligns across 12 bases. The germline gives CDR1 SGHTS, CDR2 YDEGEE. Germline trimming cut 4 bases from V and 3 bases from J; bases unmatched to any gene: 7. CDR3 size: 16 residues.